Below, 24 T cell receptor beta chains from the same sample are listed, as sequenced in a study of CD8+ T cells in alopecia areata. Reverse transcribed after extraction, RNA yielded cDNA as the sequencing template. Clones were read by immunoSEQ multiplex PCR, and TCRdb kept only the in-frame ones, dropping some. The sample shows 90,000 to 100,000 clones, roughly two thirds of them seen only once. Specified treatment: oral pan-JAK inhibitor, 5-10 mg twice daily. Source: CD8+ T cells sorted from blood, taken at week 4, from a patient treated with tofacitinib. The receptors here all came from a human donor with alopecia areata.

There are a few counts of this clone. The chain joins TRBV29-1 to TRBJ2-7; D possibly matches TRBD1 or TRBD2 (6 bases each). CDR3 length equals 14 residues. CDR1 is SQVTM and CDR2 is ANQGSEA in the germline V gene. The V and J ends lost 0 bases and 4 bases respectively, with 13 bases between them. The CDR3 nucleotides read TGCAGCGTTGAAGAGGACGGGGGCACATACGAGCAGTACTTC. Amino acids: CSVEEDGGTYEQYF.

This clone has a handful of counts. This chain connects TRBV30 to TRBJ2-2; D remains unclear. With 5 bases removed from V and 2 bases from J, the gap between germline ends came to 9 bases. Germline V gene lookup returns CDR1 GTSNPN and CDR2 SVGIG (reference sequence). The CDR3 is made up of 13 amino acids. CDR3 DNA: TGTGCCTGGGCGACTGGTAACACCGGGGAGCTGTTTTTT. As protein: CAWATGNTGELFF.

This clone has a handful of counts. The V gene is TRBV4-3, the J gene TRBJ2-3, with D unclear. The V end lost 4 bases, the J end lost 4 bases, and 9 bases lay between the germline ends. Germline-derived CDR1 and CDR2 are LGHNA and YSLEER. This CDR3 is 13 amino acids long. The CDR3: CASSRAFPDTQYF. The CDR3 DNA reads TGCGCCAGCAGCCGAGCATTTCCAGATACGCAGTATTTT.

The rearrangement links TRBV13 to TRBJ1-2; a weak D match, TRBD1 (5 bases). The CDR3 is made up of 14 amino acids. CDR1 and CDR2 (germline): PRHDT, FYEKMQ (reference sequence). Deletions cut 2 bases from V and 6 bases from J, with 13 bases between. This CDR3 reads CASSLRGALDGYTF. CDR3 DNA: TGTGCCAGCAGCTTAAGGGGAGCTCTGGATGGCTACACCTTC.

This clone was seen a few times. The CDR3 nucleotides read TGTGCCAGCAGTTTGGTTGAGTACGAGCAGTACTTC. As protein: CASSLVEYEQYF. The chain employs TRBV28 and TRBJ2-7; D gene ambiguous. The V gene lost 3 bases and the J gene lost 4 bases, with 7 bases spanning the gap. Germline loops: CDR1 MDHEN, CDR2 SYDVKM. This CDR3 spans 12 amino acids.

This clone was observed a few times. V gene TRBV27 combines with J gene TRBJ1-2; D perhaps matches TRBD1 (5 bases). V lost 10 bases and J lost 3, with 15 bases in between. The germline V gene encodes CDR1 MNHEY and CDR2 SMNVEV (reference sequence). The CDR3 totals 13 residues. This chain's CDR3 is CATGAGSDYGYTF. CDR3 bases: TGTGCCACCGGGGCAGGGTCCGACTATGGCTACACCTTC.

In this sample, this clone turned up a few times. The CDR3 is CASSIVRADEQFF. The DNA of the CDR3 is TGTGCCAGTAGTATAGTACGGGCGGATGAGCAGTTCTTC. This chain connects TRBV19 to TRBJ2-1; D is ambiguous. This CDR3 region has 13 residues. Germline V lookup: CDR1 LNHDA, CDR2 SQIVND (reference sequence). The ends were cut back, 1 base at V and 8 bases at J, with 9 bases in the middle. The variable domain in full, completed from reference TRBV19 and TRBJ2-1, reads DGGITQSPKYLFRKEGQNVTLSCEQNLNHDAMYWYRQDPGQGLRLIYYSQIVNDFQKGDIAEGYSVSREKKESFPLTVTSAQKNPTAFYLCASSIVRADEQFFGPGTRLTVL.

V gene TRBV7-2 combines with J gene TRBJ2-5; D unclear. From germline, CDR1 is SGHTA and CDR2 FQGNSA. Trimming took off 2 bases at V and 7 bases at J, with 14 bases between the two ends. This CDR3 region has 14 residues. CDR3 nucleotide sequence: TGTGCCAGCAGCTTACTAGTTGCGCGAGGGACCCAGTACTTC. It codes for CASSLLVARGTQYF.

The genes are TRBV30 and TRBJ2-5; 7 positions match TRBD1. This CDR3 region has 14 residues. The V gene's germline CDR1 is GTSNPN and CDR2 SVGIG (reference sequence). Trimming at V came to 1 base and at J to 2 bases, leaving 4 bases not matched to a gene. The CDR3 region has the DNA TGTGCCTGGAGTGGGGACAGCCTTCAAGAGACCCAGTACTTC. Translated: CAWSGDSLQETQYF.

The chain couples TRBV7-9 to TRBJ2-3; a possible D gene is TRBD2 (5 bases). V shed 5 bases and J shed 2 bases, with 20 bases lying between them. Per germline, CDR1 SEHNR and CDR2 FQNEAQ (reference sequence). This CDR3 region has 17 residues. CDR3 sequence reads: CASSTSLAGSSTDTQYF. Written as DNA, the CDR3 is TGTGCCAGCAGCACCTCTCTGGCGGGTAGTTCCACAGATACGCAGTATTTT.

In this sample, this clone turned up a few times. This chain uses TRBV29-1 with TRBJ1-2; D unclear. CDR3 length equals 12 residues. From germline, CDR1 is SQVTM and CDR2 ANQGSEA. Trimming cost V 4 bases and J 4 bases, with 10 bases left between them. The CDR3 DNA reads TGCAGCGTTGTTGCTCCAGGCTATGGCTACACCTTC. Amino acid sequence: CSVVAPGYGYTF. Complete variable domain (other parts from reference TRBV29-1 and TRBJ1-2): SAVISQKPSRDICQRGTSLTIQCQVDSQVTMMFWYRQQPGQSLTLIATANQGSEATYESGFVIDKFPISRPNLTFSTLTVSNMSPEDSSIYLCSVVAPGYGYTFGSGTRLTVV.

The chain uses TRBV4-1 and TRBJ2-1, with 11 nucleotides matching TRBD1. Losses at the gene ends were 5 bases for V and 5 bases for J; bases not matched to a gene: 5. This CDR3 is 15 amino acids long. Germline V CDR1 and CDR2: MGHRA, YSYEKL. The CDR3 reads CASSGTGQGDNEQFF. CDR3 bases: TGCGCCAGCAGCGGAACGGGACAGGGGGACAATGAGCAGTTCTTC.

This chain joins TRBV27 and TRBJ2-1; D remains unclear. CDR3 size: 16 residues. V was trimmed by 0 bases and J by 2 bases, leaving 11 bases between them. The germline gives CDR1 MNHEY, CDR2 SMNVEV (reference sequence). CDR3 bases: TGTGCCAGCAGTTTATCTAGCAGCTCCACCTACAATGAGCAGTTCTTC. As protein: CASSLSSSSTYNEQFF.

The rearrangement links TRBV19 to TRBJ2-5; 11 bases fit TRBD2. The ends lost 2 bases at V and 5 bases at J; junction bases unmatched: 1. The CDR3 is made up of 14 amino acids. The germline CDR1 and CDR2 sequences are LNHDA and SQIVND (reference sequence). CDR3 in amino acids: CASSILAGGETQYF. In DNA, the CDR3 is TGTGCCAGTAGTATACTAGCGGGAGGTGAGACCCAGTACTTC.

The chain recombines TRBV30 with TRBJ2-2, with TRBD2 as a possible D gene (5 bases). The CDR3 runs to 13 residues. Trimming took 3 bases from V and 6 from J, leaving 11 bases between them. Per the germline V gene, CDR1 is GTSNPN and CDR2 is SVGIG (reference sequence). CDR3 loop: CAWSPPSSGELFF. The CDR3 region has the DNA TGTGCCTGGAGCCCCCCTAGCTCCGGGGAGCTGTTTTTT.

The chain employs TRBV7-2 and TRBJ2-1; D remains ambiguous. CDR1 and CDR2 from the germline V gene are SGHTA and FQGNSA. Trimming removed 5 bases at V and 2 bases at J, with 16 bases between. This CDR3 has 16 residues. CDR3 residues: CASSRTVRHTYNEQFF. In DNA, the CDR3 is TGTGCCAGCAGCCGTACGGTCCGGCACACCTACAATGAGCAGTTCTTC.

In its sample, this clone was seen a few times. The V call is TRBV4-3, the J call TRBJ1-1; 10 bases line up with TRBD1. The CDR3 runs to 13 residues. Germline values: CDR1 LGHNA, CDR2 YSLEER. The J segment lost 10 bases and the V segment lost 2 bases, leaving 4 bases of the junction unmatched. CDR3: CASSQNRQGAAFF. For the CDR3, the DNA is TGCGCCAGCAGCCAAAATCGACAGGGGGCAGCTTTCTTT.

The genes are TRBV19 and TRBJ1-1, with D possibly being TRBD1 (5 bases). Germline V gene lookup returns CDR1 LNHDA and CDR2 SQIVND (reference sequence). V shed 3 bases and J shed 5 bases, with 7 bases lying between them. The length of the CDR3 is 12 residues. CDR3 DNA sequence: TGTGCCAGTAGTATGGGGGGAACTGAAGCTTTCTTT. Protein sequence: CASSMGGTEAFF. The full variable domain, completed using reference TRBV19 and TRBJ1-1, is DGGITQSPKYLFRKEGQNVTLSCEQNLNHDAMYWYRQDPGQGLRLIYYSQIVNDFQKGDIAEGYSVSREKKESFPLTVTSAQKNPTAFYLCASSMGGTEAFFGQGTRLTVV.

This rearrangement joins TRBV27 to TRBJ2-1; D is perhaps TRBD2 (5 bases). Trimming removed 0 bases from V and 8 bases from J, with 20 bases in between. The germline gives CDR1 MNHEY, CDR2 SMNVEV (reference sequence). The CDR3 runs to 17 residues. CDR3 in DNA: TGTGCCAGCAGTTTATCGACCGGCCACGGGATTGGAGATGAGCAGTTCTTC. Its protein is CASSLSTGHGIGDEQFF.

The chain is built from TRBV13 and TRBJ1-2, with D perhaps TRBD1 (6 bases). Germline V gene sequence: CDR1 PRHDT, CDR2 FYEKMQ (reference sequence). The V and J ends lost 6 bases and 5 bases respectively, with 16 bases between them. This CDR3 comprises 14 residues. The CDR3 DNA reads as TGTGCCAGCAGTGGTGCGACAGGACCTTATGGCTACACCTTC. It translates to CASSGATGPYGYTF.

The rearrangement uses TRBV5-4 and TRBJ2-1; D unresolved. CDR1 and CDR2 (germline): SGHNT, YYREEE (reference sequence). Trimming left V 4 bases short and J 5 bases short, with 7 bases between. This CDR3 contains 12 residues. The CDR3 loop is CASSRGHNEQFF. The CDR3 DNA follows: TGTGCCAGCAGCCGAGGTCACAATGAGCAGTTCTTC.

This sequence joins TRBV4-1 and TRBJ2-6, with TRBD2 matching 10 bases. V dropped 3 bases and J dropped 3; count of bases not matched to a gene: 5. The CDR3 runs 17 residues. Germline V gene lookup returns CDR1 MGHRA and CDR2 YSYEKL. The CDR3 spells CASSQSIAGGGANVLTF. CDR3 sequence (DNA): TGCGCCAGCAGCCAGAGTATAGCGGGGGGTGGGGCCAACGTCCTGACTTTC.

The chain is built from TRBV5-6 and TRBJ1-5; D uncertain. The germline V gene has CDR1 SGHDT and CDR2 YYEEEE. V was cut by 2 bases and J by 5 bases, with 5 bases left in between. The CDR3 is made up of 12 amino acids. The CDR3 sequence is CASSFSHQPQHF. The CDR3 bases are TGTGCCAGCAGCTTTAGTCATCAGCCCCAGCATTTT.

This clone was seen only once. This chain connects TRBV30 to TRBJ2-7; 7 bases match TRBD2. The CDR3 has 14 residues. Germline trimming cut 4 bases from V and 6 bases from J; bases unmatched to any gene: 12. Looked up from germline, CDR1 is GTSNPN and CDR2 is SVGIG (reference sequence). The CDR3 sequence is CAWNRGAGVSEQYF. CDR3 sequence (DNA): TGTGCCTGGAACAGAGGGGCGGGAGTCAGCGAGCAGTACTTC.